This T cell receptor (beta chain) was recovered during a study of blood T cell repertoires in COVID-19. Profiling relied on immunoSEQ multiplex PCR, and the TCRdb table lists in-frame clones only, not all of them. The table has some 320,000 clones, about 91% seen once. Germline V gene data show CDR1 as MDHEN and CDR2 as SYDVKM. The germline V and J ends were trimmed by 5 bases and 7 bases, with 20 bases remaining between them. The CDR3 is 15 residues long. This receptor was obtained from a woman in her thirties who had recovered from COVID-19. J is TRBJ1-1 and V is TRBV28, with D tentatively TRBD1 (5 bases). Material for sequencing was peripheral blood. The CDR3 DNA is TGTGCCAGCAGTCCAGTCCCGACAGTGGGCGTTGAAGCTTTCTTT. The encoded protein is CASSPVPTVGVEAFF.